These 3 T cell receptor beta chains came from one sample sequenced in a study of T cell responses to AZD1222 COVID-19 vaccine. Profiling relied on immunoSEQ multiplex PCR, and the TCRdb table lists in-frame clones only, not all of them. The data contain about 97,000 clones, roughly 84% of them singletons. The sample here was peripheral blood, taken on day 0 of AZD1222 vaccination. All receptors come from an adult in good health.

The chain combines TRBV3-1 (or the pseudogene TRBV3-2) with TRBJ2-7; D may be TRBD2 (5 bases). Trimming removed 0 bases from V and 0 bases from J, with 12 bases in between. The germline CDR1 and CDR2 sequences are LGHDT and YNNKEL (reference sequence). This CDR3 spans 16 amino acids. The CDR3 bases are TGTGCCAGCAGCCAAGATATGGACTCCAGCTCCTACGAGCAGTACTTC. This encodes CASSQDMDSSSYEQYF.

This rearrangement joins TRBV19 to TRBJ1-1; D possibly corresponds to TRBD1 (5 bases). V lost 5 bases, J lost 2 bases, and 9 bases lay in between. The germline gives CDR1 LNHDA, CDR2 SQIVND (reference sequence). CDR3 length: 13 amino acids. The CDR3 sequence: CASSPQGNTEAFF. Here the CDR3 DNA reads TGTGCCAGTAGTCCGCAGGGAAACACTGAAGCTTTCTTT. The full variable domain, rest sourced from reference TRBV19 and TRBJ1-1, is DGGITQSPKYLFRKEGQNVTLSCEQNLNHDAMYWYRQDPGQGLRLIYYSQIVNDFQKGDIAEGYSVSREKKESFPLTVTSAQKNPTAFYLCASSPQGNTEAFFGQGTRLTVV.

The rearrangement links TRBV9 to TRBJ1-6; D possibly corresponds to TRBD1 (6 bases). From germline, CDR1 is SGDLS and CDR2 YYNGEE. The CDR3 runs to 14 residues. V dropped 3 bases and J dropped 5 bases, with 9 bases sitting between them. CDR3 amino acids: CASSDRVDNSPLHF. As DNA, the CDR3 is TGTGCCAGCAGCGACAGGGTGGATAATTCACCCCTCCACTTT.